This section outlines one T cell receptor beta chain sequence together with its context. The data belong to a study of blood T cell repertoires in COVID-19. The V and J ends lost 3 bases and 2 bases respectively, with 16 bases between them. The CDR3 runs 17 residues. Germline-derived CDR1 and CDR2 are KGHSH and LQKENI. Clones were sequenced by immunoSEQ multiplex PCR, and TCRdb holds only the in-frame ones, with some missing. The sample yields a few hundred thousand clones, around 86% seen once. The origin of this receptor is a woman aged 45 to 65 with acute or convalescent COVID-19. Material for sequencing was peripheral blood. This rearrangement joins TRBV18 to TRBJ2-2; possibly TRBD1 for D (6 bases). This CDR3 is CASSPNSGTLNTGELFF. Here the CDR3 DNA reads TGTGCCAGCTCACCCAATTCCGGGACATTAAACACCGGGGAGCTGTTTTTT.